This TCR beta chain was captured by sequencing in a study of blood T cell repertoires in COVID-19. Study at large: There were acute and convalescent COVID-19 samples, and they came from the United States, Italy and Spain.

Profiling relied on immunoSEQ multiplex PCR, and the TCRdb table lists in-frame clones only, not all of them. The sample has roughly 170,000 clones, 80% to 90% seen once. This CDR3 is 16 amino acids long. V lost 0 bases and J lost 5, with 11 bases in between. Germline V gene sequence: CDR1 LGHNA, CDR2 YSLEER. This clonotype was sampled from a woman under 30 who had recovered from COVID-19. The chain recombines TRBV4-3 with TRBJ2-6; weak D call: TRBD1 (5 bases). Sample: peripheral blood. The CDR3, as DNA: TGCGCCAGCAGCCAAGATGAGCAGGGATGGGCCAACGTCCTGACTTTC. Translated, it gives CASSQDEQGWANVLTF.